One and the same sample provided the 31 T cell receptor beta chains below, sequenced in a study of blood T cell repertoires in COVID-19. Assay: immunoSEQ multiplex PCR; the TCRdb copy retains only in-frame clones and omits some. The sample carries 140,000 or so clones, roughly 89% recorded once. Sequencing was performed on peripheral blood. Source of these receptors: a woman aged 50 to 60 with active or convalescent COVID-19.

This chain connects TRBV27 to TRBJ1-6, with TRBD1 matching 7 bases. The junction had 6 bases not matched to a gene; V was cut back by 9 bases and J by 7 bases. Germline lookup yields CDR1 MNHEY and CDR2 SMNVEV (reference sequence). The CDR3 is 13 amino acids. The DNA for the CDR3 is TGTGCCAGTGGGGGCAGGGGGAATTCACCCCTCCACTTT. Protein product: CASGGRGNSPLHF.

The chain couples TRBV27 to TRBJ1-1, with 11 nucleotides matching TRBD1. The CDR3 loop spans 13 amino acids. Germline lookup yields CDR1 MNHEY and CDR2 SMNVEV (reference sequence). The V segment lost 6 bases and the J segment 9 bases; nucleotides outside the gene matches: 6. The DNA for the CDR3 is TGTGCCAGCAGATTAGGACAGGGGGCGCAAGCTTTCTTT. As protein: CASRLGQGAQAFF.

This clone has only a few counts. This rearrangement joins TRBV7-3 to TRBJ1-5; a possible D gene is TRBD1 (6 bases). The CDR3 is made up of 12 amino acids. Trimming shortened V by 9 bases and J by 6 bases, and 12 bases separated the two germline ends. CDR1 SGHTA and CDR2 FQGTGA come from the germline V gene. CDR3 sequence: CASRGTIQPQHF. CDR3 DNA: TGTGCCAGTAGGGGGACGATTCAGCCCCAGCATTTT.

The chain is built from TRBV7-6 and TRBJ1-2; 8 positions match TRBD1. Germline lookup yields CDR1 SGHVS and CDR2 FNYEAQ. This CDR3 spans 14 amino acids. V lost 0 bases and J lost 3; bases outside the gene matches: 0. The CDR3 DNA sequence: TGTGCCAGCAGCTTAGCACAGGGGGACTATGGCTACACCTTC. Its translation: CASSLAQGDYGYTF.

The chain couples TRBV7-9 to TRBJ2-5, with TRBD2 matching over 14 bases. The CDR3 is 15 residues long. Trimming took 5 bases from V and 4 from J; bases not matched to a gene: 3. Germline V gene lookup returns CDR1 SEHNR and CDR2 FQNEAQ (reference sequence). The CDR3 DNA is TGTGCCAGCAGCATGGGACTAGCGGGGGTAGAGACCCAGTACTTC. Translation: CASSMGLAGVETQYF.

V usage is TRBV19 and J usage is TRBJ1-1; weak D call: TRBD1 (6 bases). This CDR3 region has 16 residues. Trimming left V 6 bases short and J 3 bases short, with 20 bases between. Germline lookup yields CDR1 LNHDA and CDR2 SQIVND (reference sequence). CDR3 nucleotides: TGTGCCAGTAGCCTCGGGGACACCCAAGGGGACACTGAAGCTTTCTTT. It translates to CASSLGDTQGDTEAFF. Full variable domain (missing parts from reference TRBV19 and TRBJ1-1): DGGITQSPKYLFRKEGQNVTLSCEQNLNHDAMYWYRQDPGQGLRLIYYSQIVNDFQKGDIAEGYSVSREKKESFPLTVTSAQKNPTAFYLCASSLGDTQGDTEAFFGQGTRLTVV.

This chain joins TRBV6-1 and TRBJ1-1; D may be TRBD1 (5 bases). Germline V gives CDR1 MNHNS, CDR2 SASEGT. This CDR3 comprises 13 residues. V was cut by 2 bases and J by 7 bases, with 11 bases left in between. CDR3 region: CASSEQGPSEAFF. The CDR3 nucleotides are TGTGCCAGCAGTGAACAGGGCCCCAGTGAAGCTTTCTTT.

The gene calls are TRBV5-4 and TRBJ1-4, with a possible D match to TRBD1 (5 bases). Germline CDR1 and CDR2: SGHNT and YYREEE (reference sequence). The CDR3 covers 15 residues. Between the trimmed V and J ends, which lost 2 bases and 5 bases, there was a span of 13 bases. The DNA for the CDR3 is TGTGCCAGCAGCTTTTCGACGGACACCAATGAAAAACTGTTTTTT. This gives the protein CASSFSTDTNEKLFF.

CDR3 protein: CSVVGAEETQYF. The CDR3 DNA sequence: TGCAGCGTTGTGGGGGCGGAAGAGACCCAGTACTTC. This chain uses TRBV29-1 with TRBJ2-5, with D possibly being TRBD1 (6 bases). Germline values: CDR1 SQVTM, CDR2 ANQGSEA. The CDR3 totals 12 residues. The V gene lost 4 bases and the J gene lost 3 bases, with 9 bases spanning the gap.

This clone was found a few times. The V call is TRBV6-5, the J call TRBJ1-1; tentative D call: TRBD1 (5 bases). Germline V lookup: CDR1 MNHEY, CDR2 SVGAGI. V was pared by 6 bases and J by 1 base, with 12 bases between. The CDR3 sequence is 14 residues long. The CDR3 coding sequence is TGTGCCAGCAGGCGACAGCGGGAGAACACTGAAGCTTTCTTT. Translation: CASRRQRENTEAFF.

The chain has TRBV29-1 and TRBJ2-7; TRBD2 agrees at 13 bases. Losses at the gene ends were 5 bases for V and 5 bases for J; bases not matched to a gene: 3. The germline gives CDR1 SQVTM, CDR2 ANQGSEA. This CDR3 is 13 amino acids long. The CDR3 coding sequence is TGCAGCGTTAGGACTAGCGGGGGCCACGAGCAGTACTTC. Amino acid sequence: CSVRTSGGHEQYF.

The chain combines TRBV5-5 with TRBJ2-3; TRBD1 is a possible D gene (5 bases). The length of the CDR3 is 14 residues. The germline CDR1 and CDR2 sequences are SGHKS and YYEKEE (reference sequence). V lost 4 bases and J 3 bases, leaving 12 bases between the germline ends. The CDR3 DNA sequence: TGTGCCAGCAGCCCCCAGGGAAAGACAGATACGCAGTATTTT. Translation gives CASSPQGKTDTQYF.

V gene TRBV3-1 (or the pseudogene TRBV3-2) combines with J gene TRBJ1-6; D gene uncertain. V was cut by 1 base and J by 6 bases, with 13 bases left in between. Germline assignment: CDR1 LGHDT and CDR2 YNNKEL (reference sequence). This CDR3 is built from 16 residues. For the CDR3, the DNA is TGTGCCAGCAGCCAAGTGGCGGGAACGGGTAATTCACCCCTCCACTTT. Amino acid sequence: CASSQVAGTGNSPLHF.

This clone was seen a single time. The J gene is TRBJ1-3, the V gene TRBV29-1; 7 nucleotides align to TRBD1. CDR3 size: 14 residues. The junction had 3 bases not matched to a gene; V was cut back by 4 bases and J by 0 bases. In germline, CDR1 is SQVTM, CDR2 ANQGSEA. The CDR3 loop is CSVATGNSGNTIYF. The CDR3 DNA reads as TGCAGCGTTGCGACAGGGAACTCTGGAAACACCATATATTTT.

The chain's CDR3 is CASSLVGIHEQFF. The CDR3 DNA is TGTGCCAGCAGCTTGGTCGGGATCCATGAGCAGTTCTTC. This chain joins TRBV5-8 and TRBJ2-1, with D perhaps matching TRBD2 (5 bases). The CDR3 length is 13 residues. Germline CDR1 SGHTS, CDR2 YDEGEE. The ends were cut back, 0 bases at V and 8 bases at J, with 9 bases in the middle.

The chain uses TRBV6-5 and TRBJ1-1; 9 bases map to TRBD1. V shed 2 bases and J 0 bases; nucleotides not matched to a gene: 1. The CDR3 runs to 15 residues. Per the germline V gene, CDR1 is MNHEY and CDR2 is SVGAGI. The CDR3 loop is CASSYDRGLNTEAFF. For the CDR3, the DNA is TGTGCCAGCAGTTACGACAGGGGGTTGAACACTGAAGCTTTCTTT.

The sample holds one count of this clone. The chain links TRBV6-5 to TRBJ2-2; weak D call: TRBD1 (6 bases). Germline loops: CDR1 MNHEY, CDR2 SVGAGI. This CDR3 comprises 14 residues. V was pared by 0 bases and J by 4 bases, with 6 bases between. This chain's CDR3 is CASSYSTGTGELFF. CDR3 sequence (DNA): TGTGCCAGCAGTTACTCGACAGGCACCGGGGAGCTGTTTTTT.

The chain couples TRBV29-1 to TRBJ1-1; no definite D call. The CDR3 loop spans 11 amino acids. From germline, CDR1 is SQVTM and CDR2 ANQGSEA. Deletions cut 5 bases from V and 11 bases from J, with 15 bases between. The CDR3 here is CSVNVGGLAFF. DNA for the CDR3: TGCAGCGTTAACGTGGGAGGGTTGGCTTTCTTT.

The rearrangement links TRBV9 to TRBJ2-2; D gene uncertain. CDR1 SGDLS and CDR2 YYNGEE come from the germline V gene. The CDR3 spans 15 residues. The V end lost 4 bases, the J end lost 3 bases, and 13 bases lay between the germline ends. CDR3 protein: CASSSRDSYTGELFF. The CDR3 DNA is TGTGCCAGCAGCTCGAGAGACTCCTACACCGGGGAGCTGTTTTTT.

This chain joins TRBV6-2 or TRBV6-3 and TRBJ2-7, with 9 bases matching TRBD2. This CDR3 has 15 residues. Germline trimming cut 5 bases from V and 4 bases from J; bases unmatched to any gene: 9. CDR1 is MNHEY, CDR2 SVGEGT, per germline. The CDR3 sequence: CASSLSGGLRYEQYF. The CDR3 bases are TGTGCCAGCAGTCTCAGCGGGGGGCTCCGTTACGAGCAGTACTTC.

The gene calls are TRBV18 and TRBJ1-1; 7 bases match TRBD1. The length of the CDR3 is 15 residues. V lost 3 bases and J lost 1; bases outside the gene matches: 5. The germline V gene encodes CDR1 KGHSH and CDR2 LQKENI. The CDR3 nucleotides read TGTGCCAGCTCACCCCGACAGGGAAAGAACACTGAAGCTTTCTTT. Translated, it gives CASSPRQGKNTEAFF.

The CDR3 sequence: CASSITSSYNEQFF. The DNA of the CDR3 is TGTGCCAGTAGTATAACTAGCAGCTACAATGAGCAGTTCTTC. The J gene is TRBJ2-1, the V gene TRBV19, with D possibly matching TRBD2 (6 bases). Looked up from germline, CDR1 is LNHDA and CDR2 is SQIVND (reference sequence). Trimming removed 2 bases from V and 3 bases from J, with 8 bases in between. The CDR3 is 14 amino acids.

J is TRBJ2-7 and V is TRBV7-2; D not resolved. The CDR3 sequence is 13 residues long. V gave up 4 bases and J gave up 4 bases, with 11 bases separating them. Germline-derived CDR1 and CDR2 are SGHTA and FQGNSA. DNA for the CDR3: TGTGCCAGCAGCTCCGTAGCCGCGTACGAGCAGTACTTC. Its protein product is CASSSVAAYEQYF.

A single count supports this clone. The CDR3 region has the DNA TGCGCCAGCAGCCCTGGTATACCGGTCAACACCGGGGAGCTGTTTTTT. It translates to CASSPGIPVNTGELFF. V usage is TRBV5-1 and J usage is TRBJ2-2; the D is unclear. Trimming shortened V by 4 bases and J by 2 bases, and 15 bases separated the two germline ends. Germline V lookup: CDR1 SGHRS, CDR2 YFSETQ. The CDR3 contains 16 residues.

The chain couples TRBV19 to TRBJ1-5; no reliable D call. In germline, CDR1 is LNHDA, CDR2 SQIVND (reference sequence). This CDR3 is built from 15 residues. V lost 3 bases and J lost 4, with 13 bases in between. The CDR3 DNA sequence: TGTGCCAGTAGTATCACCACTAGTGGGAATCAGCCCCAGCATTTT. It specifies CASSITTSGNQPQHF.

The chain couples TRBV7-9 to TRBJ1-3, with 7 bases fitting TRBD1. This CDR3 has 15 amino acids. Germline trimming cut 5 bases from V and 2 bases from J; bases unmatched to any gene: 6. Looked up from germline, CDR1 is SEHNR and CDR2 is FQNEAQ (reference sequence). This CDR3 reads CASSQDRVAGNTIYF. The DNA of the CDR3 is TGTGCCAGCAGCCAAGACAGGGTCGCTGGAAACACCATATATTTT.

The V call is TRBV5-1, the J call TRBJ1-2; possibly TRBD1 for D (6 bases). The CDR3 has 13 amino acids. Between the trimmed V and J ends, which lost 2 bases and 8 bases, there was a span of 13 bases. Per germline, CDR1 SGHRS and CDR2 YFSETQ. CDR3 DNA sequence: TGCGCCAGCAGCTTCGAACAGGGAAACGGCTACACCTTC. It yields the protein CASSFEQGNGYTF. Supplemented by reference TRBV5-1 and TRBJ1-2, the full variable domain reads KAGVTQTPRYLIKTRGQQVTLSCSPISGHRSVSWYQQTPGQGLQFLFEYFSETQRNKGNFPGRFSGRQFSNSRSEMNVSTLELGDSALYLCASSFEQGNGYTFGSGTRLTVV.

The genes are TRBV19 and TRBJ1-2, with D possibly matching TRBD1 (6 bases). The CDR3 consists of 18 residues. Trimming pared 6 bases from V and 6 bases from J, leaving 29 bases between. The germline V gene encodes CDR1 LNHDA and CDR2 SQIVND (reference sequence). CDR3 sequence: CASSTLTGLSTGSDGYTF. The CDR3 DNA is TGTGCCAGTAGCACACTTACGGGGTTATCAACAGGGAGCGATGGCTACACCTTC. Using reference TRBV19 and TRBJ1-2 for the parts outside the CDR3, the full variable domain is DGGITQSPKYLFRKEGQNVTLSCEQNLNHDAMYWYRQDPGQGLRLIYYSQIVNDFQKGDIAEGYSVSREKKESFPLTVTSAQKNPTAFYLCASSTLTGLSTGSDGYTFGSGTRLTVV.

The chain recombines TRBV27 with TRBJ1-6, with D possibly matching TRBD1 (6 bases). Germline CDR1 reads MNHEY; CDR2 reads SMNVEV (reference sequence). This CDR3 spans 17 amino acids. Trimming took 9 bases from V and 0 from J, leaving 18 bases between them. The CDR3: CASHGGAPSSYNSPLHF. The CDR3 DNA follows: TGTGCCAGTCATGGGGGGGCGCCTAGCTCCTATAATTCACCCCTCCACTTT.

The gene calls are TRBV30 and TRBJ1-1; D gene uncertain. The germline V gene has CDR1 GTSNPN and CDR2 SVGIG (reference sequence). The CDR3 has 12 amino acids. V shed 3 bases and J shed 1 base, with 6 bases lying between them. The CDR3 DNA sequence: TGTGCCTGGAGCCCCGGGAACACTGAAGCTTTCTTT. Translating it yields CAWSPGNTEAFF.

CDR3 loop: CASTQGDGELFF. CDR3 DNA: TGTGCCAGCACACAGGGGGACGGGGAGCTGTTTTTT. The gene calls are TRBV5-4 and TRBJ2-2; 8 bases line up with TRBD1. The CDR3 runs to 12 residues. Germline CDR1 and CDR2: SGHNT and YYREEE (reference sequence). V dropped 6 bases and J dropped 7; count of bases not matched to a gene: 2.